This T cell receptor (beta chain) came from a study of T cells in tumors after PD-1 blockade. Unmatched junction bases numbered 7, after V lost 8 bases and J lost 4 bases. Germline-derived CDR1 and CDR2 are SGHRS and YFSETQ. CDR3 length: 13 residues. Clones were read by immunoSEQ multiplex PCR, and TCRdb kept only the in-frame ones, dropping some. The sample has 60,000 to 65,000 clones, about 74% seen once. V usage is TRBV5-1 and J usage is TRBJ2-5; TRBD2 matches at 8 bases. The material was PBMCs, obtained after anti-PD-1 treatment. The origin of this receptor is a human donor with basal cell carcinoma. CDR3 amino acids: CARPPAGGETQYF. The DNA for the CDR3 is TGCGCCAGACCCCCGGCGGGGGGAGAGACCCAGTACTTC. The full variable domain, completed using reference TRBV5-1 and TRBJ2-5, is KAGVTQTPRYLIKTRGQQVTLSCSPISGHRSVSWYQQTPGQGLQFLFEYFSETQRNKGNFPGRFSGRQFSNSRSEMNVSTLELGDSALYLCARPPAGGETQYFGPGTRLLVL.